Given below is one T cell receptor beta chain in context. Its antigen remains unidentified. Germline values: CDR1 MNHNS, CDR2 SASEGT. This CDR3 is built from 14 residues. V was shortened by 1 base and J by 2 bases, with 8 bases between the two germline ends. These data belong to a study of T cell responses to AZD1222 COVID-19 vaccine. Study findings and constraints: White British people made up most donors, females outnumbered males, and clonal diversity was possibly underestimated. Baseline seropositivity occurred in only 5 or 6 AZD1222 recipients. Mapped onto spike, vaccine-associated CD4 TCRs spanned it and were dominant at 160-218 and 743-854.

Measured with immunoSEQ multiplex PCR; TCRdb has only the in-frame clones, and not every one. The sample has more than 85,000 clones; 85% to 95% are singletons. The sequencing here drew on peripheral blood, taken 28 days after the second AZD1222 dose. This receptor was taken from an adult who received the AZD1222 COVID-19 vaccine. The chain carries TRBV6-1 and TRBJ1-2; D is undetermined. The CDR3 loop is CASSEVAGNYGYTF. In DNA form, the CDR3 reads TGTGCCAGCAGTGAAGTGGCCGGGAACTATGGCTACACCTTC.